This T cell receptor (beta chain) was profiled in a study of OX40 agonist ivuxolimab in advanced cancers. Repertoires were generated with immunoSEQ multiplex PCR, while TCRdb's copy carries only in-frame clones and drops some. Of approximately 31,000 clones in the sample, approximately 91% were seen once. Note on this clone: Its antigen is not identified. One end of the junction varies from germline; a read error may be responsible.

Germline V gene data show CDR1 as SGHAT and CDR2 as FQNNGV. The CDR3 totals 16 residues. Study outcomes and limitations: Some of the nonresponding patients also showed low levels of normalized T-cell clonal expansion. At doses 0.1 to 3.0 mg/kg, CD4+ and CD8+ clones expanded. CD8+ T cells were the subset that, on average, had more expanded clones than CD4+.

Individuals having autoimmune disease history or systemic immunosuppression were not enrolled. The clonotype originates from an adult with an advanced solid tumor such as melanoma, head and neck, liver or kidney cancer. The source was CD4+ or CD8+ T cells sorted from blood, collected in a trial of the OX40 agonist ivuxolimab. The chain joins TRBV11-2 to TRBJ2-3; no firm D call. The CDR3 sequence: CASSIEWQIDGDTQYF. Written as DNA, the CDR3 is TGTGCCAGCAGCATAGAGTGGCAGATTGACGGAGATACGCAGTATTTT. The complete variable domain, with remaining parts taken from reference TRBV11-2 and TRBJ2-3, reads EAGVAQSPRYKIIEKRQSVAFWCNPISGHATLYWYQQILGQGPKLLIQFQNNGVVDDSQLPKDRFSAERLKGVDSTLKIQPAKLEDSAVYLCASSIEWQIDGDTQYFGPGTRLTVL.